The entry that follows covers one T cell receptor (beta chain) sequence. The entry originates in a study of blood T cell repertoires in COVID-19. The repertoire was sequenced with immunoSEQ multiplex PCR; TCRdb's copy has only in-frame clones and lacks some. Among about 380,000 clones listed, about 89% were seen once. Looked up from germline, CDR1 is SGHAT and CDR2 is FQNNGV. V dropped 5 bases and J dropped 6; count of bases not matched to a gene: 6. This CDR3 comprises 14 residues. In assigning cohorts, the study relied on participant-reported clinical history. Symptom resolution, clearance, or two negative PCRs marked donors in Cohort 3 as recovered.

V is TRBV11-2 and J is TRBJ2-2, with 7 bases matching TRBD1. The sequenced sample was PBMCs or T cells enriched from blood (not recorded which). The TCR originated in a man aged 25 to 40 who had recovered from COVID-19. The CDR3 coding sequence is TGTGCCAGCAGCAAAACAGGGGCCCCCGGGGAGCTGTTTTTT. This sequence encodes CASSKTGAPGELFF.